These 17 T cell receptor beta chains came from one sample sequenced in a study of identical twins. TCRdb re-derived calls from the 5' RACE reads in MiXCR, one entry per CDR3 protein. The table shows some 1,600,000 distinct CDR3 sequences, with around 33% occurring only once. The material sequenced was cord blood. These receptors were taken from a newborn girl in good health.

This clonotype is a singleton in its sample. The rearrangement joins TRBV4-1 to TRBJ2-2; D is possibly TRBD2 (7 bases). The CDR3 totals 15 residues. Germline-derived CDR1 and CDR2 are MGHRA and YSYEKL. V was clipped by 0 bases and J by 6 bases, with 11 bases between them. This CDR3 is CASSQDREGAGELFF. The CDR3 coding sequence is TGCGCCAGCAGCCAAGATAGGGAGGGGGCCGGGGAGCTGTTTTTT.

This clonotype was detected only once. The gene calls are TRBV28 and TRBJ2-2; tentatively, D is TRBD2 (5 bases). Trimming removed 6 bases from V and 3 bases from J, with 11 bases in between. Germline-derived CDR1 and CDR2 are MDHEN and SYDVKM. CDR3 length: 14 residues. Here the CDR3 DNA reads TGTGCCAGCAGACATGACTATTACACCGGGGAGCTGTTTTTT. Encoded protein: CASRHDYYTGELFF.

To note about this clonotype: This sequence may be a read error, since a much larger clone differs from it by one base. J is TRBJ2-5 and V is TRBV25-1; 12 nucleotides line up with TRBD2. V was pared by 4 bases and J by 11 bases, with 29 bases of the junction left unmatched. CDR3 length: 21 residues. CDR1 and CDR2 (germline): MGHDK, SYGVNS. The CDR3 nucleotides are TGTGCCAGCAGTGCCACACCCACCGGACTAGCGGGGTATTGGGGTTACAATGAGCAGTACTTC. This sequence encodes CASSATPTGLAGYWGYNEQYF. Variable domain in full (rest from reference TRBV25-1 and TRBJ2-5): EADIYQTPRYLVIGTGKKITLECSQTMGHDKMYWYQQDPGMELHLIHYSYGVNSTEKGDLSSESTVSRIRTEHFPLTLESARPSHTSQYLCASSATPTGLAGYWGYNEQYFGPGTRLLVL.

The chain carries TRBV20-1 and TRBJ1-2; 7 bases are a match to TRBD1. The CDR3 totals 16 residues. V lost 0 bases to trimming and J lost 4 bases; unmatched junction nucleotides: 11. Germline CDR1 and CDR2: DFQATT and SNEGSKA (reference sequence). CDR3 loop: CSARDTDRSDIYGYTF. CDR3 nucleotide sequence: TGCAGTGCTAGAGATACGGACAGGAGTGATATCTATGGCTACACCTTC.

The gene calls are TRBV5-1 and TRBJ2-3, with 7 positions matching TRBD2. This CDR3 has 19 residues. Germline V gene lookup returns CDR1 SGHRS and CDR2 YFSETQ. With 0 bases clipped from V and 1 base from J, the junction kept 14 bases outside the gene matches. The CDR3 DNA reads TGCGCCAGCAGCTTGGCTACTAGCGTTAGCGCACGGGGCACAGATACGCAGTATTTT. Protein: CASSLATSVSARGTDTQYF. Based on the CDR3 plus reference TRBV5-1 and TRBJ2-3, the full variable domain is KAGVTQTPRYLIKTRGQQVTLSCSPISGHRSVSWYQQTPGQGLQFLFEYFSETQRNKGNFPGRFSGRQFSNSRSEMNVSTLELGDSALYLCASSLATSVSARGTDTQYFGPGTRLTVL.

The table lists this clonotype with a few counts. The chain joins TRBV21-1 to TRBJ2-3; the table's D call TRBD2 went unverified against the DNA. TRBV21-1 has pseudogene status. This CDR3 spans 16 amino acids. The CDR3 sequence: CASSPEGSGRVDTQYF. The CDR3 coding sequence is TGTGCCAGCAGCCCAGAGGGTAGCGGGAGGGTAGATACGCAGTATTTT.

The V call is TRBV3-1, the J call TRBJ1-1; D unclear. This CDR3 is 14 amino acids long. Germline loops: CDR1 LGHDT, CDR2 YNNKEL (reference sequence). V was shortened by 0 bases and J by 2 bases, with 7 bases between the two germline ends. The CDR3 DNA reads TGTGCCAGCAGCCAAGATACGGGCAACACTGAAGCTTTCTTT. Its translation: CASSQDTGNTEAFF.

In its sample, this clonotype was seen a few times. The chain combines TRBV5-1 with TRBJ2-2; D may be TRBD2 (6 bases). The germline V gene encodes CDR1 SGHRS and CDR2 YFSETQ. CDR3 length: 16 residues. V dropped 4 bases and J dropped 4 bases, with 17 bases sitting between them. This chain's CDR3 is CASSTQAGSSTGELFF. CDR3 nucleotides: TGCGCCAGCAGCACGCAAGCGGGTAGCAGCACCGGGGAGCTGTTTTTT.

Regarding this clonotype: One end of the junction is discordant with germline, which a read error may explain. The chain carries TRBV5-1 and TRBJ2-7; possibly TRBD1 for D (5 bases). Germline CDR1 and CDR2: SGHRS and YFSETQ. This CDR3 comprises 15 residues. The CDR3 DNA reads as TGCGCCAGCAGCCCCCAGGGCAGATACTCCTACGAGCAGGACTTC. Translating it yields CASSPQGRYSYEQDF.

Here the CDR3 reads CATSSWRAAGTEAFF. CDR3 in DNA: TGTGCCACCAGTTCCTGGCGGGCGGCGGGCACTGAAGCTTTCTTT. The V call is TRBV24-1, the J call TRBJ1-1; D gene uncertain. With 6 bases removed from V and 4 bases from J, the gap between germline ends came to 17 bases. CDR1 and CDR2 from the germline V gene are KGHDR and SFDVKD. The length of the CDR3 is 15 residues.

The J gene is TRBJ2-1, the V gene TRBV12-3 or TRBV12-4; 11 nucleotides agree with TRBD2. The CDR3 has 17 amino acids. The ends lost 5 bases at V and 6 bases at J; junction bases unmatched: 12. The CDR3 nucleotides are TGTGCCAGCAGTCCTGTTTTGCTAGCGGGGGGCCTCAATGAGCAGTTCTTC. This gives the protein CASSPVLLAGGLNEQFF.

The rearrangement uses TRBV24-1 and TRBJ1-1; 8 bases match TRBD1. In germline, CDR1 is KGHDR, CDR2 SFDVKD. This CDR3 is built from 14 residues. The V and J ends lost 8 bases and 4 bases, in that order; junction bases with no gene match: 8. CDR3 region: CATTQTGARTEAFF. The CDR3 DNA sequence: TGTGCCACCACCCAGACAGGGGCGCGCACTGAAGCTTTCTTT.

This clonotype was recorded at least ten times. This chain connects TRBV4-2 to TRBJ2-5; 11 bases are shared with TRBD2. The CDR3 is 15 residues long. Unmatched junction bases numbered 3, after V lost 5 bases and J lost 1 base. CDR1 is LGHNA, CDR2 YNFKEQ, per germline. CDR3 nucleotides: TGTGCCAGCAGCGAGACTAGCGGGGCCCAAGAGACCCAGTACTTC. It encodes CASSETSGAQETQYF.

The V and J genes are TRBV20-1 and TRBJ2-7, with D unclear. The CDR3 sequence is 10 residues long. Germline CDR1 DFQATT, CDR2 SNEGSKA (reference sequence). V was trimmed by 4 bases and J by 7 bases, leaving 8 bases between them. The CDR3 region is CSAIWVEQYF. CDR3 coding DNA: TGCAGTGCTATCTGGGTTGAGCAGTACTTC.

Comments on this clonotype: Germline and junction disagree at one end, which may indicate a read error. This chain connects TRBV25-1 to TRBJ1-4, with D hard to call. Germline lookup yields CDR1 MGHDK and CDR2 SYGVNS. The CDR3 spans 17 residues. The CDR3 sequence: CASSATLNSATNEKLFF. CDR3 nucleotide sequence: TGTGCCAGCAGTGCTACCTTGAACAGTGCAACTAATGAAAAGCTGTTTTTT.

This clonotype was observed a few times. This CDR3 reads CASSLDSRTTPDEKLFF. DNA of the CDR3: TGTGCCAGCAGCTTAGACTCGAGGACAACCCCGGATGAAAAACTGTTTTTT. V and J are TRBV7-9 and TRBJ1-4; possible D gene TRBD1, 5 bases. V lost 1 base and J lost 6, with 18 bases in between. This CDR3 comprises 17 residues. CDR1 is SEHNR, CDR2 FQNEAQ, per germline (reference sequence).

This clonotype was detected only a few times. The chain carries TRBV25-1 and TRBJ2-3; 11 bases match TRBD2. The CDR3 runs 18 residues. V shed 3 bases and J 3 bases; nucleotides not matched to a gene: 11. Germline V gene lookup returns CDR1 MGHDK and CDR2 SYGVNS. CDR3 nucleotides: TGTGCCAGCAGTGATGGATTTAGCGGGAGGGCCGGAACAGATACGCAGTATTTT. It codes for CASSDGFSGRAGTDTQYF.